The rows below give T cell receptor beta chains drawn from one sample of a study of cytomegalovirus exposure and HLA in healthy donors. Produced via immunoSEQ multiplex PCR; TCRdb's table is partial and in-frame only. The sample contains a few hundred thousand clones, about 90% of which appear only once. Sequencing was performed on PBMCs. These receptors originate from a woman aged 18-35 years in good health and CMV-seronegative. The CDR3 runs from the conserved cysteine through the conserved F or W. The D gene is left open where the match is weak. Not every row has a clone size; where given, it reads once, few, many or a size class.

TRBJ2-1 | TRBV11-2 | TRBD2 | - | TGTGCCAGCAGCTTAGTGGGACTAGCGGCCGTAACTTACAATGAGCAGTTCTTC | CASSLVGLAAVTYNEQFF
TRBJ2-5 | TRBV7-9 | - | - | TGTGCCAGCAGCCTAAGAGGGACTCAAAGCCATGAGACCCAGTACTTC | CASSLRGTQSHETQYF
TRBJ2-3 | TRBV7-8 | - | - | TGTGCCAGCAGCTTATCCGGGGTTAGCACAGATACGCAGTATTTT | CASSLSGVSTDTQYF
TRBJ2-2 | TRBV6-6 | - | - | TGTGCCAGCAGTTACTCCTACGGGAACACCGGGGAGCTGTTTTTT | CASSYSYGNTGELFF
TRBJ1-5 | TRBV18 | - | - | TGTGCCAGCTCACCACCGGAGGGGTCGGATCAGCCCCAGCATTTT | CASSPPEGSDQPQHF
TRBJ2-2 | TRBV6-1 | - | - | TGTGCCAGCATACCCAGGGCGAACACCGGGGAGCTGTTTTTT | CASIPRANTGELFF
TRBJ2-7 | TRBV6-1 | - | once | TGTGCCAGCAGTGGACAGGAAAGTACAGCCTACGAGCAGTACTTC | CASSGQESTAYEQYF
TRBJ2-3 | TRBV9 | TRBD2 | - | TGTGCCAGCAGCTTAAATGCGGGGGGGCCCACAGATACGCAGTATTTT | CASSLNAGGPTDTQYF
TRBJ1-5 | TRBV30 | - | - | TGTGCCTGGAGTGTACGAGGCGGGAGTCAGCCCCAGCATTTT | CAWSVRGGSQPQHF
TRBJ2-2 | TRBV14 | - | - | TGTGCCAGCAGCCAAGTCCAGAACACCGGGGAGCTGTTTTTT | CASSQVQNTGELFF
TRBJ2-1 | TRBV27 | TRBD2 | - | TGTGCCAGCAGTTGGACTAGCGGGGGTTCTTACAATGAGCAGTTCTTC | CASSWTSGGSYNEQFF
TRBJ2-7 | TRBV6-1 | - | - | TGTGCCAGCAGTGAAGATAAATCCGGTTCCTACGAGCAGTACTTC | CASSEDKSGSYEQYF
TRBJ2-1 | TRBV5-6 | - | - | TGTGCCAGCAGCTTGGCCGGCAATGAGCAGTTCTTC | CASSLAGNEQFF
TRBJ1-2 | TRBV13 | TRBD1 | - | TGTGCCAGCAGCTCTTGGACAGGGAAGGGTGGCTACACCTTC | CASSSWTGKGGYTF
TRBJ1-1 | TRBV6-4 | TRBD1 | few | TGTGCCAGCAGTGAACAGGGGTGGGCCACTGAAGCTTTCTTT | CASSEQGWATEAFF
TRBJ2-2 | TRBV6-5 | TRBD1 | - | TGTGCCAGCAGCTCGAGACAGGGGCCTGGGGAGCTGTTTTTT | CASSSRQGPGELFF
TRBJ2-7 | TRBV9 | TRBD1 | - | TGTGCCAGCAGCGAAACAGGGACAGTCTCCTACGAGCAGTACTTC | CASSETGTVSYEQYF
TRBJ1-5 | TRBV10-2 | TRBD1 | few | TGCGCCAGTTCCGGGACAGAGAATCAGCCCCAGCATTTT | CASSGTENQPQHF
TRBJ1-1 | TRBV23-1 | TRBD1 | once | TGCGCCAGCAGTCACGGGACAGGCTGGAACACTGAAGCTTTCTTT | CASSHGTGWNTEAFF
TRBJ1-4 | TRBV19 | - | - | TGTGCCAGTAGTCTCGGACGGGAGAGGTATGAAAAACTGTTTTTT | CASSLGRERYEKLFF
TRBJ2-7 | TRBV9 | TRBD1 | once | TGTGCCAGCAGCGTAGGTGGGACAGGCGAATACGAGCAGTACTTC | CASSVGGTGEYEQYF
TRBJ1-2 | TRBV5-5 | TRBD1 | - | TGTGCCAGCAGCTGGACAGGGGGCGATGGCTACACCTTC | CASSWTGGDGYTF
TRBJ2-3 | TRBV5-6 | - | - | TGTGCCAGCAGCTTGGGCACATATGCTAGCACAGATACGCAGTATTTT | CASSLGTYASTDTQYF
TRBJ2-7 | TRBV27 | - | - | TGTGCCAGCAGTCCCTCGGAGGGGCCCCTCTCCTACGAGCAGTACTTC | CASSPSEGPLSYEQYF
TRBJ1-4 | TRBV7-9 | - | - | TGTGCCAGCAGCTTAGTACAGGTTAATGAAAAACTGTTTTTT | CASSLVQVNEKLFF
TRBJ1-4 | TRBV30 | - | - | TGTGCCTGGAGTCAAGGTCCGATAAGGAGTCGGACTAATGAAAAACTGTTTTTT | CAWSQGPIRSRTNEKLFF
TRBJ1-2 | TRBV18 | - | once | TGTGCCAGCTCACCATGGAGGGACTACCCAGATGGCTACACCTTC | CASSPWRDYPDGYTF
TRBJ2-2 | TRBV9 | TRBD1 | - | TGTGCCAGCAGCGTAGTGGACAGGGGTTATGGGGAGCTGTTTTTT | CASSVVDRGYGELFF
TRBJ2-7 | TRBV6-6 | - | - | TGTGCCAGCAGTTATTCCAGGCCCATCCCCTCCTACGAGCAGTACTTC | CASSYSRPIPSYEQYF
TRBJ2-2 | TRBV7-9 | TRBD2 | - | TGTGCCAGCAGCCCAGCCGCAGGGAGGGACACCGGGGAGCTGTTTTTT | CASSPAAGRDTGELFF
TRBJ2-5 | TRBV9 | - | - | TGTGCCAGCAGCGAGCCGTCAGGGGTAGGGGAGACCCAGTACTTC | CASSEPSGVGETQYF
TRBJ2-2 | TRBV5-6 | - | once | TGTGCCAGCAGCTTCTTCGGGGACATGGACACCGGGGAGCTGTTTTTT | CASSFFGDMDTGELFF
TRBJ2-3 | TRBV27 | - | - | TGTGCCAGCAAGGGGCACAGGTCAGGAATAGATACGCAGTATTTT | CASKGHRSGIDTQYF
TRBJ1-1 | TRBV6-6 | TRBD1 | - | TGTGCCAGCCAACTTGGACAGGGGGCGGCGGATGAAGCTTTCTTT | CASQLGQGAADEAFF
TRBJ2-5 | TRBV7-8 | TRBD1 | - | TGTGCCAGCAGCAGGGACAGACAAGAGACCCAGTACTTC | CASSRDRQETQYF
TRBJ1-1 | TRBV19 | TRBD1 | - | TGTGCCACACAGGGGTTTGGGACTGAAGCTTTCTTT | CATQGFGTEAFF